These T cell receptor beta chains were read from a single sample in a study of cytomegalovirus exposure and HLA in healthy donors. This table comes from immunoSEQ multiplex PCR, and its TCRdb copy is limited to in-frame clones, with some not included. The sample lists 110,000 or so clones; around 77% were seen once. Sample: PBMCs. These receptors were collected from a man in his forties or fifties in good health and CMV-seropositive. CDR3s include the opening cysteine and the closing phenylalanine or tryptophan. D genes are given only for firm matches. Size values are once, few and many counts, or a class for expanded clones, and some rows have none.

clone_size: -; j_call: TRBJ2-3; v_call: TRBV7-9; d_call: -; cdr3_aa: CASSLISLQGTDTQYF; cdr3_nt: TGTGCCAGCAGCTTAATTTCTCTACAGGGCACAGATACGCAGTATTTT
clone_size: many; j_call: TRBJ2-5; v_call: TRBV10-3; d_call: -; cdr3_aa: CAISASEETQYF; cdr3_nt: TGTGCCATCAGTGCCTCGGAGGAGACCCAGTACTTC
clone_size: -; j_call: TRBJ1-2; v_call: TRBV6-1; d_call: -; cdr3_aa: CASSEEELRGYTF; cdr3_nt: TGTGCCAGCAGTGAAGAAGAGTTGCGGGGCTACACCTTC
clone_size: -; j_call: TRBJ1-1; v_call: TRBV11-2; d_call: TRBD1; cdr3_aa: CASSKNTRGGRGFTEAFF; cdr3_nt: TGTGCCAGCAGCAAGAACACTCGGGGCGGCAGGGGGTTCACTGAAGCTTTCTTT
clone_size: -; j_call: TRBJ2-1; v_call: TRBV30; d_call: -; cdr3_aa: CARGRREPNEQFF; cdr3_nt: TGTGCCCGTGGCAGGCGGGAACCCAATGAGCAGTTCTTC
clone_size: -; j_call: TRBJ2-7; v_call: TRBV4-3; d_call: -; cdr3_aa: CASSQEYSTYEQYF; cdr3_nt: TGCGCCAGCAGCCAAGAGTACAGCACCTACGAGCAGTACTTC
clone_size: once; j_call: TRBJ1-2; v_call: TRBV5-1; d_call: TRBD1; cdr3_aa: CASSSRPGQGLNYGYTF; cdr3_nt: TGCGCCAGCAGCTCTCGACCGGGACAGGGGCTCAACTATGGCTACACCTTC
clone_size: -; j_call: TRBJ2-3; v_call: TRBV27; d_call: TRBD2; cdr3_aa: CASSPLAGSDTQYF; cdr3_nt: TGTGCCAGCAGTCCGCTAGCGGGATCAGATACGCAGTATTTT
clone_size: once; j_call: TRBJ1-2; v_call: TRBV27; d_call: -; cdr3_aa: CASSLQGSYGYTF; cdr3_nt: TGTGCCAGCAGTCTTCAGGGGAGCTATGGCTACACCTTC
clone_size: -; j_call: TRBJ1-5; v_call: TRBV5-1; d_call: TRBD1; cdr3_aa: CASSPGQGARNQPQHF; cdr3_nt: TGCGCCAGCAGCCCCGGACAGGGCGCTCGCAATCAGCCCCAGCATTTT
clone_size: once; j_call: TRBJ2-6; v_call: TRBV7-8; d_call: -; cdr3_aa: CASSPSRESGANVLTF; cdr3_nt: TGTGCCAGCAGCCCCTCCCGAGAATCTGGGGCCAACGTCCTGACTTTC
clone_size: -; j_call: TRBJ1-2; v_call: TRBV28; d_call: TRBD1; cdr3_aa: CASSFSSRDSLSSTF; cdr3_nt: TGTGCCAGCAGTTTCTCGAGCCGGGACAGCCTCTCCTCCACCTTC
clone_size: once; j_call: TRBJ1-2; v_call: TRBV27; d_call: TRBD1; cdr3_aa: CASSPLTRTGGRVYGYTF; cdr3_nt: TGTGCCAGCAGTCCCTTAACCAGGACAGGGGGGCGGGTCTATGGCTACACCTTC
clone_size: once; j_call: TRBJ1-5; v_call: TRBV19; d_call: -; cdr3_aa: CASSSGFGSNQPQHF; cdr3_nt: TGTGCCAGTAGTTCAGGATTTGGAAGCAATCAGCCCCAGCATTTT
clone_size: -; j_call: TRBJ1-5; v_call: TRBV6-1; d_call: -; cdr3_aa: CASSEVVRQPQHF; cdr3_nt: TGTGCCAGCAGTGAAGTCGTCCGTCAGCCCCAGCATTTT
clone_size: -; j_call: TRBJ1-6; v_call: TRBV6-1; d_call: -; cdr3_aa: CASSGSTNSPLHF; cdr3_nt: TGTGCCAGCAGTGGATCTACCAATTCACCCCTCCACTTT
clone_size: -; j_call: TRBJ1-1; v_call: TRBV2; d_call: -; cdr3_aa: CASSGTRLTEAFF; cdr3_nt: TGTGCCAGCAGTGGAACACGACTCACTGAAGCTTTCTTT
clone_size: -; j_call: TRBJ1-5; v_call: TRBV19; d_call: TRBD1; cdr3_aa: CATQTRTGDGGNQPQHF; cdr3_nt: TGTGCCACCCAAACTAGGACAGGGGACGGAGGCAATCAGCCCCAGCATTTT
clone_size: -; j_call: TRBJ1-1; v_call: TRBV7-9; d_call: -; cdr3_aa: CASSLGGGLANTEAFF; cdr3_nt: TGTGCCAGCAGCTTAGGGGGGGGGTTGGCGAACACTGAAGCTTTCTTT
clone_size: -; j_call: TRBJ2-1; v_call: TRBV4-3; d_call: -; cdr3_aa: CASSQEWTSYNEQFF; cdr3_nt: TGCGCCAGCAGCCAAGAATGGACTTCCTACAATGAGCAGTTCTTC
clone_size: once; j_call: TRBJ2-3; v_call: TRBV9; d_call: TRBD2; cdr3_aa: CASSVIAGGGTDTQYF; cdr3_nt: TGTGCCAGCAGCGTAATAGCGGGAGGAGGGACAGATACGCAGTATTTT
clone_size: -; j_call: TRBJ2-2; v_call: TRBV10-3; d_call: TRBD1; cdr3_aa: CAISGAGGNTGELFF; cdr3_nt: TGTGCCATCAGTGGTGCAGGGGGGAACACCGGGGAGCTGTTTTTT
clone_size: -; j_call: TRBJ2-5; v_call: TRBV7-9; d_call: TRBD2; cdr3_aa: CASRQAGAQETQYF; cdr3_nt: TGTGCCAGCCGACAAGCGGGGGCCCAAGAGACCCAGTACTTC
clone_size: -; j_call: TRBJ2-4; v_call: TRBV30; d_call: -; cdr3_aa: CAWSIPGSLKNIQYF; cdr3_nt: TGTGCCTGGAGTATCCCCGGGAGTCTTAAAAACATTCAGTACTTC
clone_size: -; j_call: TRBJ2-7; v_call: TRBV18; d_call: TRBD2; cdr3_aa: CASSVIAGGPDEQYF; cdr3_nt: TGTGCCAGCTCAGTGATAGCGGGAGGGCCCGACGAGCAGTACTTC
clone_size: -; j_call: TRBJ1-1; v_call: TRBV5-6; d_call: -; cdr3_aa: CASSFQVNTEAFF; cdr3_nt: TGTGCCAGCAGCTTTCAGGTGAACACTGAAGCTTTCTTT
clone_size: -; j_call: TRBJ1-1; v_call: TRBV4-1; d_call: -; cdr3_aa: CASSQFSLVGRRGTEAFF; cdr3_nt: TGCGCCAGCAGCCAATTCAGCCTTGTAGGACGGCGGGGCACTGAAGCTTTCTTT
clone_size: -; j_call: TRBJ2-7; v_call: TRBV5-4; d_call: -; cdr3_aa: CASSSYPTQSYEQYF; cdr3_nt: TGTGCCAGCAGCTCCTACCCGACACAATCCTACGAGCAGTACTTC
clone_size: -; j_call: TRBJ2-7; v_call: TRBV18; d_call: TRBD1; cdr3_aa: CASSPSTGGTSYEQYF; cdr3_nt: TGTGCCAGCTCACCATCGACAGGGGGAACTTCCTACGAGCAGTACTTC
clone_size: -; j_call: TRBJ1-1; v_call: TRBV5-1; d_call: -; cdr3_aa: CASGEGSGFEAFF; cdr3_nt: TGCGCCAGCGGGGAGGGGTCGGGGTTTGAAGCTTTCTTT
clone_size: -; j_call: TRBJ2-1; v_call: TRBV2; d_call: TRBD2; cdr3_aa: CASSATSFRNNEQFF; cdr3_nt: TGTGCCAGCAGTGCGACTAGCTTTAGGAACAATGAGCAGTTCTTC
clone_size: once; j_call: TRBJ2-5; v_call: TRBV7-9; d_call: TRBD1; cdr3_aa: CASSRDRAPETQYF; cdr3_nt: TGTGCCAGCAGCCGAGACAGGGCCCCAGAGACCCAGTACTTC
clone_size: -; j_call: TRBJ2-7; v_call: TRBV6-1; d_call: -; cdr3_aa: CASSFLTGRIYEQYF; cdr3_nt: TGTGCCAGCAGTTTTCTGACAGGGAGGATTTACGAGCAGTACTTC
clone_size: -; j_call: TRBJ1-1; v_call: TRBV4-1; d_call: TRBD1; cdr3_aa: CASSHQPVTGRKYTEAFF; cdr3_nt: TGCGCCAGCAGCCACCAGCCGGTGACAGGGAGGAAGTACACTGAAGCTTTCTTT
clone_size: -; j_call: TRBJ1-2; v_call: TRBV28; d_call: -; cdr3_aa: CASTSQWYGYTF; cdr3_nt: TGTGCCAGCACCTCACAGTGGTATGGCTACACCTTC
clone_size: -; j_call: TRBJ1-1; v_call: TRBV18; d_call: TRBD1; cdr3_aa: CASSNRDSEAFF; cdr3_nt: TGTGCCAGCTCAAACCGGGACAGTGAAGCTTTCTTT
clone_size: -; j_call: TRBJ2-7; v_call: TRBV30; d_call: -; cdr3_aa: CACSPPSGTYEQYF; cdr3_nt: TGTGCCTGCTCCCCCCCCTCAGGGACCTACGAGCAGTACTTC
clone_size: -; j_call: TRBJ2-3; v_call: TRBV10-3; d_call: -; cdr3_aa: CAISRGSDTDTQYF; cdr3_nt: TGTGCCATCAGCCGGGGGTCGGACACAGATACGCAGTATTTT
clone_size: -; j_call: TRBJ2-3; v_call: TRBV5-4; d_call: -; cdr3_aa: CASQRMGNRDDTQYF; cdr3_nt: TGTGCCAGCCAACGTATGGGGAACAGGGATGATACGCAGTATTTT
clone_size: -; j_call: TRBJ2-7; v_call: TRBV18; d_call: TRBD1; cdr3_aa: CASSPGTGNSYEQYF; cdr3_nt: TGTGCCAGCTCACCCGGGACAGGAAACTCCTACGAGCAGTACTTC
clone_size: -; j_call: TRBJ2-1; v_call: TRBV2; d_call: -; cdr3_aa: CASSELETTYNEQFF; cdr3_nt: TGTGCCAGCAGTGAACTAGAAACCACCTACAATGAGCAGTTCTTC